The present entry profiles one T cell receptor beta chain with its context. This sample is drawn from a study of molecular identifiers for immune sequencing clone quantification. The sorting of naive CD8 T cells used the CD8+CD4-CCR7+CD45RA+ phenotype. A single record per CDR3 protein comes from TCRdb applying MiXCR to the PCR reads. This table has under 800,000 distinct CDR3 sequences, around 25% appearing once. CDR3 length: 17 amino acids. V is TRBV21-1 and J is TRBJ1-5; the table assigns TRBD1, which was not confirmed against the DNA. TRBV21-1 counts as a pseudogene. The receptor comes from a human donor in good health. Some libraries in this study had Jurkat cell RNA spiked in. Material: naive CD8+ T cells from blood, with Jurkat cell RNA spiked in. The sample's subset: FACS-sorted CD8+CD4-CCR7+CD45RA+ naive T cells. Here the CDR3 reads CASSKSRDKDWNQPQHF. Written as DNA, the CDR3 is TGTGCCAGCAGCAAAAGTCGGGACAAAGATTGGAATCAGCCCCAGCATTTT.